The T cell receptor (beta chain) under discussion was sequenced for a study of T cells in Graves' hyperthyroidism and ophthalmopathy. Study observations and caveats: A model of 13 V-J features distinguished ophthalmopathy from stable hyperthyroidism. Researchers found most expanded thyroid clonotypes above 0.001 in blood as well.

Amplification of TCR beta CDR3 regions was performed using RNA transcripts as template. RT-PCR in the first round (using the HTBI primer set) targeted the TCR CDR3. TCRdb re-derived calls from the multiplex PCR reads in MiXCR, one entry per CDR3 protein. The table records roughly 570,000 distinct CDR3 sequences, 46% of them present only once. In the case of this clonotype: The antigen is not known. Given a much more abundant clone one base away, this may be a read error. Given the absence of the conserved phenylalanine or tryptophan at the CDR3 end, a read error is likely.

V lost 2 bases and J 3 bases, leaving 20 bases between the germline ends. The length of the CDR3 is 17 residues. The V gene's germline CDR1 is LGHNA and CDR2 YNFKEQ. Uncontrolled infection, other autoimmune disease, pregnancy and lactation each barred patients from inclusion. The gene calls are TRBV4-2 and TRBJ2-7; D might be TRBD2 (5 bases). The sequence was obtained from an adult woman with Graves' disease, either hyperthyroidism or ophthalmopathy (not recorded which). The material sequenced was peripheral blood or thyroid tissue (not recorded which). The CDR3 nucleotides are TGTGCCAGCAGCCAATCTACGAGGAGGCAACCACTCTACGAGCAGTACCTC. This encodes CASSQSTRRQPLYEQYL.